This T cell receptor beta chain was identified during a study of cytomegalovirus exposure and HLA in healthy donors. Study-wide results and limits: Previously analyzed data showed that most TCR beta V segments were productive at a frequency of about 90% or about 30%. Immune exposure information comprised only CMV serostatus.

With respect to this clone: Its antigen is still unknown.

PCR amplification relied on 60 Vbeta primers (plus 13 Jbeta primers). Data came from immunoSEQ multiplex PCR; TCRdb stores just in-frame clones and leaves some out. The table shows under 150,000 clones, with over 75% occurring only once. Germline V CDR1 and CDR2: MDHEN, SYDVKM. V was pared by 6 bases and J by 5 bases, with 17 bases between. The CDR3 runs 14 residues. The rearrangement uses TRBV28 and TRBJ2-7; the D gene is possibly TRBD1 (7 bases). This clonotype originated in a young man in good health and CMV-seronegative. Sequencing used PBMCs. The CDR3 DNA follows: TGTGCCAGCAGCCGGAGGGGGCCGGAGAACGAGCAGTACTTC. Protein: CASSRRGPENEQYF.